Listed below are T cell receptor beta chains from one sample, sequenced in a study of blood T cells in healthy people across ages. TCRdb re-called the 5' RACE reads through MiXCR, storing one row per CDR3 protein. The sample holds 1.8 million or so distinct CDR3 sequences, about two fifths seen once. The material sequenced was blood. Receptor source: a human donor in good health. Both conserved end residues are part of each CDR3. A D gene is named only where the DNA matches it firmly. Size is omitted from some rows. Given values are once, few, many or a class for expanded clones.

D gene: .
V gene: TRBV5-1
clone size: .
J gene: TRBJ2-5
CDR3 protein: CASSLQAQETQYF
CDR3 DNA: TGCGCCAGCAGCTTGCAGGCCCAAGAGACCCAGTACTTC

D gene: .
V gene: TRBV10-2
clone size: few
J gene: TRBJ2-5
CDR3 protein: CASSETHLTQYF
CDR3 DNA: TGCGCCAGCAGTGAGACCCACTTGACCCAGTACTTC

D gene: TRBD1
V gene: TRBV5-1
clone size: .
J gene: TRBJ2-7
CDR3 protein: CASSLATGTGVYNEQYF
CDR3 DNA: TGCGCCAGCAGCTTGGCGACGGGGACAGGGGTCTACAACGAGCAGTACTTC

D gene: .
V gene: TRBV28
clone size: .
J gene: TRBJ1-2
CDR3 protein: CASSLDNLVDGYTF
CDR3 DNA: TGTGCCAGCAGTTTAGACAACCTGGTGGATGGCTACACCTTC

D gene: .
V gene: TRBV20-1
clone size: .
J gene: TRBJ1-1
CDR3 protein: CSASRGPKAFF
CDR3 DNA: TGCAGTGCTAGTCGGGGACCGAAAGCTTTCTTT

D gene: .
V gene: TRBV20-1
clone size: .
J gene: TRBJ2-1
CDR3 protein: CSASPAAENEQFF
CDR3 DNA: TGCAGTGCTAGCCCTGCGGCGGAGAATGAGCAGTTCTTC

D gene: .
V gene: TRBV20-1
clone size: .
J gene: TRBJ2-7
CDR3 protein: CSTRRGSYEQYF
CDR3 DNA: TGCAGTACTAGAAGGGGATCCTACGAGCAGTACTTC

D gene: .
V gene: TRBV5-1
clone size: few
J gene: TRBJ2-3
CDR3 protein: CASSLRTQEYLDTQYF
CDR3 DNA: TGCGCCAGCAGCTTGAGGACCCAGGAGTACCTAGATACGCAGTATTTT

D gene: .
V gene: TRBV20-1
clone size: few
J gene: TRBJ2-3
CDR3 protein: CSAPISDFTQYF
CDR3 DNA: TGCAGTGCTCCTATAAGTGACTTCACGCAGTATTTT

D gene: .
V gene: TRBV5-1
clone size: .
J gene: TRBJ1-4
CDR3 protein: CASSAQGSEDEKLFF
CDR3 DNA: TGCGCCAGCAGCGCTCAGGGGTCCGAGGATGAAAAACTGTTTTTT

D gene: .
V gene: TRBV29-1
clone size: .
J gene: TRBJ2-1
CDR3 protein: CSVLTYNEQFF
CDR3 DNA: TGCAGCGTTCTCACCTACAATGAGCAGTTCTTC

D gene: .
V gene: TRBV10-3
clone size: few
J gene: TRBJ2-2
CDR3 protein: CAISVGPNTGELFF
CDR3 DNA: TGTGCCATCAGTGTAGGACCGAACACCGGGGAGCTGTTTTTT

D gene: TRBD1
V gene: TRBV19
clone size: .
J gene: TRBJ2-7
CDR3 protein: CASSRSGGSPYEQYF
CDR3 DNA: TGTGCCAGTAGTCGGTCAGGGGGTTCCCCCTACGAGCAGTACTTC

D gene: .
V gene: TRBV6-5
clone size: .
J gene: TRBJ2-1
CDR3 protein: CASSYSFAGSSYNEQFF
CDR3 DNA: TGTGCCAGCAGTTACTCCTTTGCGGGGAGCTCCTACAATGAGCAGTTCTTC

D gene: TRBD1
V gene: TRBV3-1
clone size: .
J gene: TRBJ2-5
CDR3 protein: CASSLTGVLETQYF
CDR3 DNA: TGTGCCAGCAGCCTCACAGGGGTACTAGAGACCCAGTACTTC

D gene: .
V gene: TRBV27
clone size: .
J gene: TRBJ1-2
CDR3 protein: CASSPQEGHYGYTF
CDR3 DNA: TGTGCCAGCAGTCCACAGGAGGGCCACTATGGCTACACCTTC

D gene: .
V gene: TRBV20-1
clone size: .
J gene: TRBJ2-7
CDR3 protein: CSARTAREQYF
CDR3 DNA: TGCAGTGCTAGGACCGCCAGGGAGCAGTACTTC

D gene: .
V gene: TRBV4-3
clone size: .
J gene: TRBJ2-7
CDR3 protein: CASSRSPMGPRPGEQYF
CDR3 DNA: TGCGCCAGCAGCCGGTCCCCTATGGGTCCACGACCGGGCGAGCAGTACTTC

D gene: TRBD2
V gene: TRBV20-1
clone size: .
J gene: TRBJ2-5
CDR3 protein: CSAPPGLAAETQYF
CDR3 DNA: TGCAGTGCCCCGCCCGGACTAGCGGCAGAGACCCAGTACTTC

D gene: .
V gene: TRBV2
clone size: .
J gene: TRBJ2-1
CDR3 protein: CASSDDSFEQFF
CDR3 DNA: TGTGCCAGCAGTGACGACTCTTTCGAGCAGTTCTTC

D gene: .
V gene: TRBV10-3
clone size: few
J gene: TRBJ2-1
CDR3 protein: CAISDQGGNEQFF
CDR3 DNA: TGTGCCATCAGTGACCAGGGGGGGAATGAGCAGTTCTTC

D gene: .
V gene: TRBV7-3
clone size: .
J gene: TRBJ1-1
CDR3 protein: CAGSFGRGTEAFF
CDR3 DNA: TGTGCCGGCAGCTTTGGAAGGGGAACTGAAGCTTTCTTT

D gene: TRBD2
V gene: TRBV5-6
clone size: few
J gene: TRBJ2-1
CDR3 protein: CASSLLPMGGYNEQFF
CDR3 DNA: TGTGCCAGCAGCTTACTACCCATGGGGGGGTACAATGAGCAGTTCTTC

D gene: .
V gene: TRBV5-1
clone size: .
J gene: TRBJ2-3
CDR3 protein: CASSSQGDLDTQYF
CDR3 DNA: TGCGCCAGCAGCTCCCAGGGAGATTTAGATACGCAGTATTTT

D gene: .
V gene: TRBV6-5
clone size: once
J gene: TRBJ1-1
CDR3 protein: CASRTLSRVAEAFF
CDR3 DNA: TGTGCCAGCAGGACCCTTAGTCGCGTGGCTGAAGCTTTCTTT

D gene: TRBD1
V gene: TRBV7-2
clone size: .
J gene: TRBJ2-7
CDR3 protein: CASSQQGPRNEQYF
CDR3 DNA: TGTGCCAGCTCCCAACAGGGGCCTAGGAACGAGCAGTACTTC

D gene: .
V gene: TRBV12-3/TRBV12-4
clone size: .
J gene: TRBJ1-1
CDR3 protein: CASTKGGGRTEAFF
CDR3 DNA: TGTGCCAGCACGAAAGGGGGGGGGCGCACTGAAGCTTTCTTT

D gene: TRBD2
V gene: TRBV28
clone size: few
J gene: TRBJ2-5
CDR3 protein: CASSFLGLAGLETQYF
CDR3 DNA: TGTGCCAGCAGTTTCCTCGGACTAGCGGGGTTGGAGACCCAGTACTTC

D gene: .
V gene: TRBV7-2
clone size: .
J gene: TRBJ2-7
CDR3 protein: CASSPHHSYEQYF
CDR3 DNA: TGTGCCAGCAGCCCACACCACTCCTACGAGCAGTACTTC

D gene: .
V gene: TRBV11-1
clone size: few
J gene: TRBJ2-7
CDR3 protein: CASSFAWGDEQYF
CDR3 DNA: TGTGCCAGCAGCTTCGCGTGGGGCGACGAGCAGTACTTC

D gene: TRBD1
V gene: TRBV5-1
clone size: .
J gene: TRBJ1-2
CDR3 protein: CASSLRQGVVYGYTF
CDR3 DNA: TGCGCCAGCAGCCTCCGACAGGGGGTGGTGTATGGCTACACCTTC

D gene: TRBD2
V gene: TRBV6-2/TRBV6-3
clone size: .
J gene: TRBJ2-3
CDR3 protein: CAGTRAGITDTQYF
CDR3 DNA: TGTGCCGGCACCAGAGCGGGGATAACAGATACGCAGTATTTT

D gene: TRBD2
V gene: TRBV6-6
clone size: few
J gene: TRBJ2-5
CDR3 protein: CASSSRGGGSETQYF
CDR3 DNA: TGTGCCAGCAGCTCGAGGGGCGGGGGATCGGAGACCCAGTACTTC

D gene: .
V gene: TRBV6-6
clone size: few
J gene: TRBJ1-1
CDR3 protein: CASSFPAALNTEAFF
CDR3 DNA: TGTGCCAGCAGTTTCCCGGCGGCCTTGAACACTGAAGCTTTCTTT

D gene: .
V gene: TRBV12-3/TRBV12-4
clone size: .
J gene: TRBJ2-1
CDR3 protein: CASSFLVDPPYNEQFF
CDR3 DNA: TGTGCCAGCAGTTTCTTAGTGGATCCACCCTACAATGAGCAGTTCTTC

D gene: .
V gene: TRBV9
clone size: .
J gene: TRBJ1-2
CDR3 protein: CASSLSEVYTF
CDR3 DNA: TGTGCCAGCAGCCTTAGTGAGGTCTACACCTTC

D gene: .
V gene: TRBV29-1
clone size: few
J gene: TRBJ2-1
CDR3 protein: CSVTRDPGDEQFF
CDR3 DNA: TGCAGCGTAACGCGGGACCCGGGAGATGAGCAGTTCTTC

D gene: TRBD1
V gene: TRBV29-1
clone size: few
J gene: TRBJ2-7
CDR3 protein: CSVEIRGSYEQYF
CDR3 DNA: TGCAGCGTTGAAATCAGGGGGTCCTACGAGCAGTACTTC

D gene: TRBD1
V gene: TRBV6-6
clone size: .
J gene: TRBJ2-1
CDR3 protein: CASKQGEFTYNEQFF
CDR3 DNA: TGTGCCAGCAAACAGGGGGAGTTTACCTACAATGAGCAGTTCTTC

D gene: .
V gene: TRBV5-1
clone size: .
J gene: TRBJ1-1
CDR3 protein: CASSPPGHRSFEAFF
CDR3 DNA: TGCGCCAGCAGCCCACCGGGACATAGGTCATTTGAAGCTTTCTTT

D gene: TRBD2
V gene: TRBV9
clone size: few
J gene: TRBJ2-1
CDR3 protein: CASSVGGRGELNEQFF
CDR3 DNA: TGTGCCAGCAGCGTAGGGGGACGGGGGGAACTGAATGAGCAGTTCTTC

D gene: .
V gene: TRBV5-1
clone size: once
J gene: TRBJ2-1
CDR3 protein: CASNPAVGVPRNEQFF
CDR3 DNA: TGCGCCAGCAACCCGGCGGTGGGTGTCCCACGCAATGAGCAGTTCTTC

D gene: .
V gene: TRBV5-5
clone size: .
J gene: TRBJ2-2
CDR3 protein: CASSWQGRAGELFF
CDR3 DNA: TGTGCCAGCAGCTGGCAGGGAAGAGCCGGGGAGCTGTTTTTT

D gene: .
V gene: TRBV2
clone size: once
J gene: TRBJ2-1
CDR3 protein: CASRYYIDNEQFF
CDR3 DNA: TGTGCCAGCAGATATTACATTGACAATGAGCAGTTCTTC

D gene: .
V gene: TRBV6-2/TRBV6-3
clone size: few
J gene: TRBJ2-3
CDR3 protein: CASSTRRQDFTDTQYF
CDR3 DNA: TGTGCCAGCAGTACTCGTCGACAGGATTTCACAGATACGCAGTATTTT

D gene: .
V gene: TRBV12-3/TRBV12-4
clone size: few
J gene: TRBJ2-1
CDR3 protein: CASSLGQPGVNEQFF
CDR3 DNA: TGTGCCAGCAGTTTAGGGCAGCCGGGGGTTAATGAGCAGTTCTTC

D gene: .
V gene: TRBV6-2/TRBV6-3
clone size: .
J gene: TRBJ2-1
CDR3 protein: CASRRNERASRYDNEQFF
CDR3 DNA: TGTGCCAGCAGACGGAACGAGCGGGCTAGTCGATATGACAATGAGCAGTTCTTC

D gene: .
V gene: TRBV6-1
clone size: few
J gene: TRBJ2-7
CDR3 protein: CASRTRYPYEQYF
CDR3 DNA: TGTGCCAGCAGGACTCGCTATCCCTACGAGCAGTACTTC

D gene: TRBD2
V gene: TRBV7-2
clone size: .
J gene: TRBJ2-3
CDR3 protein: CASSFKSTSRITDTQYF
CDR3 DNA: TGTGCCAGCAGCTTTAAATCGACTAGCAGGATCACAGATACGCAGTATTTT

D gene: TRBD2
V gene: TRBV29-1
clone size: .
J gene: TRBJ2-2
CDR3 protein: CSAGTSGGTGELFF
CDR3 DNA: TGCAGCGCCGGGACTAGCGGGGGTACCGGGGAGCTGTTTTTT

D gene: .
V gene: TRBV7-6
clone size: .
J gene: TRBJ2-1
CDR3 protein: CASSSEMSRGGEQFF
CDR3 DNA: TGTGCCAGCAGCTCCGAAATGAGCAGGGGAGGTGAGCAGTTCTTC

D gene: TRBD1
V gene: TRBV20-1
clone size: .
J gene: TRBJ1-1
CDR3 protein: CSARDRTIQTEAFF
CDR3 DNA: TGCAGTGCTAGGGACAGGACCATTCAAACTGAAGCTTTCTTT

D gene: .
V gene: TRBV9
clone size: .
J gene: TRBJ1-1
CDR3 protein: CASSVVDDTEALF
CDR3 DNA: TGTGCCAGCAGCGTAGTCGATGATACTGAAGCTCTCTTT

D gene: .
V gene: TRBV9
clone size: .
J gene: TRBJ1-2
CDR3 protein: CASSDAGVGYTF
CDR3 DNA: TGTGCCAGCAGCGATGCAGGGGTAGGCTACACCTTC

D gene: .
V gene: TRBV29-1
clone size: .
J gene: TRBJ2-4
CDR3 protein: CSVGPRLAKNIQYF
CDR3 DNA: TGCAGCGTTGGACCGAGACTAGCCAAAAACATTCAGTACTTC

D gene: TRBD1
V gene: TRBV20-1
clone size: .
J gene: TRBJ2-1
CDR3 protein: CSARTGGSQFF
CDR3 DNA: TGCAGTGCCCGAACAGGGGGCAGTCAGTTCTTC

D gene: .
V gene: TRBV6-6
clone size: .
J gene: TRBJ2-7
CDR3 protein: CASSFRQDEQYF
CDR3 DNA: TGTGCCAGCAGTTTTCGACAGGACGAGCAGTACTTC